The rows below give T cell receptor beta chains drawn from one sample of a study of CD8 T cells in ankylosing spondylitis. MiXCR, applied by TCRdb to the 5' RACE reads, yields one record per CDR3 protein. The repertoire holds 290,000 or so distinct CDR3 sequences, with less than 25% as singletons. The sequencing sample was made of blood, either unsorted or a sorted T cell fraction (not recorded which). These receptors all come from a female donor with ankylosing spondylitis or in good health (not recorded which). The CDR3 runs from the conserved cysteine through the conserved F or W. Each record gives: clone size, D gene, V gene, J gene, CDR3 length, CDR3 protein, CDR3 DNA. The D gene is left open where the match is weak. Only part of the rows carry a size: once, few, many, or a class if the clone is expanded.

abundance: many; d_gene: -; v_gene: TRBV12-3/TRBV12-4; j_gene: TRBJ2-1; len: 12; CDR3aa: CASSPIGDEQFF; CDR3nt: TGTGCCAGCAGTCCCATTGGGGATGAGCAGTTCTTC
abundance: -; d_gene: -; v_gene: TRBV30; j_gene: TRBJ2-7; len: 11; CDR3aa: CACLDSYEQYF; CDR3nt: TGTGCCTGCCTGGACTCTTACGAGCAGTACTTC
abundance: -; d_gene: -; v_gene: TRBV20-1; j_gene: TRBJ2-1; len: 17; CDR3aa: CSARDPRPPGATNEQFF; CDR3nt: TGCAGTGCTAGAGATCCCCGGCCGCCCGGGGCGACCAATGAGCAGTTCTTC
abundance: -; d_gene: TRBD2; v_gene: TRBV12-3/TRBV12-4; j_gene: TRBJ2-1; len: 15; CDR3aa: CASLPGGRHYNEQFF; CDR3nt: TGTGCCAGCCTACCCGGCGGGAGGCATTACAATGAGCAGTTCTTC
abundance: -; d_gene: -; v_gene: TRBV6-6; j_gene: TRBJ1-2; len: 11; CDR3aa: CASSYGRDYTF; CDR3nt: TGTGCCAGCAGTTACGGCAGGGACTACACCTTC
abundance: -; d_gene: TRBD1; v_gene: TRBV2; j_gene: TRBJ1-5; len: 14; CDR3aa: CASSAGQGDQPQHF; CDR3nt: TGTGCCAGCAGCGCCGGACAGGGAGATCAGCCCCAGCATTTT
abundance: -; d_gene: -; v_gene: TRBV7-9; j_gene: TRBJ2-1; len: 17; CDR3aa: CASSLEAGQISYNKQFF; CDR3nt: TGTGCCAGCAGCTTAGAAGCGGGACAGATATCCTACAATAAGCAGTTCTTC
abundance: -; d_gene: TRBD2; v_gene: TRBV7-2; j_gene: TRBJ2-2; len: 16; CDR3aa: CASGRTSVANTGELFF; CDR3nt: TGTGCCAGCGGCCGGACTAGCGTCGCGAACACCGGGGAGCTGTTTTTT
abundance: few; d_gene: -; v_gene: TRBV12-3/TRBV12-4; j_gene: TRBJ2-7; len: 12; CDR3aa: CVDTTEAYEQYF; CDR3nt: TGTGTTGATACCACTGAAGCCTACGAGCAGTACTTC
abundance: few; d_gene: -; v_gene: TRBV20-1; j_gene: TRBJ1-6; len: 15; CDR3aa: CSASLRRDHNSPLHF; CDR3nt: TGCAGTGCTAGTTTGCGTAGGGATCATAATTCACCCCTCCACTTT
abundance: many; d_gene: TRBD1; v_gene: TRBV12-3/TRBV12-4; j_gene: TRBJ1-1; len: 14; CDR3aa: CASSVTGGGTEAFF; CDR3nt: TGTGCCAGCAGCGTAACAGGGGGTGGGACTGAAGCTTTCTTT
abundance: many; d_gene: -; v_gene: TRBV6-5; j_gene: TRBJ2-3; len: 13; CDR3aa: CASLSRVTDTQYF; CDR3nt: TGTGCCAGCTTGAGTAGAGTCACAGATACGCAGTATTTT
abundance: few; d_gene: -; v_gene: TRBV9; j_gene: TRBJ2-1; len: 13; CDR3aa: CASSVDQRAEQFF; CDR3nt: TGTGCCAGCAGCGTAGATCAGCGCGCCGAGCAGTTCTTC
abundance: -; d_gene: TRBD2; v_gene: TRBV12-3/TRBV12-4; j_gene: TRBJ2-1; len: 18; CDR3aa: CASSLGPRGAGGYNEQFF; CDR3nt: TGTGCCAGCAGTTTAGGCCCCCGAGGGGCGGGAGGATACAATGAGCAGTTCTTC
abundance: many; d_gene: -; v_gene: TRBV10-3; j_gene: TRBJ2-7; len: 13; CDR3aa: CAISESKADEQYF; CDR3nt: TGTGCCATCAGTGAGTCGAAAGCGGACGAGCAGTACTTC
abundance: many; d_gene: -; v_gene: TRBV12-3/TRBV12-4; j_gene: TRBJ2-5; len: 12; CDR3aa: CASSGQLETQYF; CDR3nt: TGTGCCAGCAGCGGACAATTAGAGACCCAGTACTTC
abundance: -; d_gene: -; v_gene: TRBV10-3; j_gene: TRBJ1-1; len: 14; CDR3aa: CATLDSFMNTEAFF; CDR3nt: TGTGCCACCCTGGACAGCTTCATGAACACTGAAGCTTTCTTT
abundance: -; d_gene: TRBD2; v_gene: TRBV7-8; j_gene: TRBJ2-7; len: 17; CDR3aa: CASSSGTSGIIPYEQYF; CDR3nt: TGTGCCAGCAGCTCCGGGACTAGCGGGATAATACCCTACGAGCAGTACTTC
abundance: few; d_gene: -; v_gene: TRBV29-1; j_gene: TRBJ1-1; len: 12; CDR3aa: CSVSRANTEAFF; CDR3nt: TGCAGCGTGAGCAGGGCGAACACTGAAGCTTTCTTT
abundance: few; d_gene: TRBD2; v_gene: TRBV4-3; j_gene: TRBJ2-3; len: 16; CDR3aa: CASSRRSGRRTDTQYF; CDR3nt: TGCGCCAGCAGTCGGCGCAGCGGGAGAAGGACAGATACGCAGTATTTT
abundance: few; d_gene: TRBD1; v_gene: TRBV6-1; j_gene: TRBJ2-7; len: 16; CDR3aa: CACSPDRVRGHYEQYF; CDR3nt: TGTGCCTGCAGCCCCGACAGGGTAAGAGGACACTACGAGCAGTACTTC
abundance: few; d_gene: -; v_gene: TRBV15; j_gene: TRBJ1-1; len: 14; CDR3aa: CASAMLTANTEAFF; CDR3nt: TGTGCCTCCGCAATGTTAACAGCTAACACTGAAGCTTTCTTT
abundance: many; d_gene: -; v_gene: TRBV27; j_gene: TRBJ2-1; len: 13; CDR3aa: CASSLQGPIEQFF; CDR3nt: TGTGCCAGCAGTTTACAGGGACCAATTGAGCAGTTCTTC
abundance: many; d_gene: TRBD2; v_gene: TRBV20-1; j_gene: TRBJ2-5; len: 14; CDR3aa: CSAGGAGGVETQYF; CDR3nt: TGCAGTGCTGGGGGAGCGGGAGGGGTAGAGACCCAGTACTTC
abundance: -; d_gene: -; v_gene: TRBV27; j_gene: TRBJ2-5; len: 13; CDR3aa: CASSLVGQETQYF; CDR3nt: TGTGCCAGCAGTTTAGTGGGACAAGAGACCCAGTACTTC
abundance: -; d_gene: TRBD2; v_gene: TRBV20-1; j_gene: TRBJ2-1; len: 16; CDR3aa: CSAQGFSGRAHNEQFF; CDR3nt: TGCAGTGCTCAAGGGTTTAGCGGGAGGGCCCACAATGAGCAGTTCTTC
abundance: few; d_gene: TRBD2; v_gene: TRBV24-1; j_gene: TRBJ2-1; len: 14; CDR3aa: CATEAGGSYNEQFF; CDR3nt: TGTGCCACCGAGGCGGGAGGGTCCTACAATGAGCAGTTCTTC
abundance: few; d_gene: -; v_gene: TRBV19; j_gene: TRBJ2-5; len: 13; CDR3aa: CASSFQVQETQYF; CDR3nt: TGTGCCAGTAGCTTCCAGGTTCAAGAGACCCAGTACTTC
abundance: many; d_gene: -; v_gene: TRBV12-3/TRBV12-4; j_gene: TRBJ2-3; len: 14; CDR3aa: CASFGGTSTDTQYF; CDR3nt: TGTGCCAGCTTTGGGGGGACTAGCACAGATACGCAGTATTTT
abundance: -; d_gene: -; v_gene: TRBV7-2; j_gene: TRBJ2-1; len: 15; CDR3aa: CASSLTLGSESEQFF; CDR3nt: TGTGCCAGCAGCTTAACCCTGGGATCCGAGTCTGAGCAGTTCTTC
abundance: -; d_gene: -; v_gene: TRBV7-6; j_gene: TRBJ1-1; len: 14; CDR3aa: CASSSQGISTEAFF; CDR3nt: TGTGCCAGCAGCTCTCAGGGGATATCGACTGAAGCTTTCTTT
abundance: -; d_gene: TRBD2; v_gene: TRBV20-1; j_gene: TRBJ2-1; len: 17; CDR3aa: CSARDVGTSNFDNEQFF; CDR3nt: TGCAGTGCTAGAGATGTGGGGACTAGCAATTTCGACAATGAGCAGTTCTTC
abundance: -; d_gene: -; v_gene: TRBV6-2/TRBV6-3; j_gene: TRBJ1-2; len: 13; CDR3aa: CASKREVNYGYTF; CDR3nt: TGTGCCAGCAAGCGAGAAGTGAACTATGGCTACACCTTC
abundance: -; d_gene: TRBD2; v_gene: TRBV4-1; j_gene: TRBJ2-1; len: 16; CDR3aa: CASSQGTSGTYNEQFF; CDR3nt: TGCGCCAGCAGCCAAGGGACTAGCGGGACCTACAATGAGCAGTTCTTC
abundance: -; d_gene: -; v_gene: TRBV27; j_gene: TRBJ2-7; len: 12; CDR3aa: CASSRPGGEQYF; CDR3nt: TGTGCCAGCAGCCGACCTGGGGGCGAGCAGTACTTC
abundance: few; d_gene: TRBD2; v_gene: TRBV19; j_gene: TRBJ2-1; len: 16; CDR3aa: CASSIGGSGRQNEQFF; CDR3nt: TGTGCCAGTAGTATCGGCGGTAGCGGGAGGCAAAATGAGCAGTTCTTC
abundance: many; d_gene: -; v_gene: TRBV30; j_gene: TRBJ2-5; len: 13; CDR3aa: CAWSVGLQETQYF; CDR3nt: TGTGCCTGGAGTGTAGGACTGCAAGAGACCCAGTACTTC
abundance: few; d_gene: -; v_gene: TRBV28; j_gene: TRBJ2-7; len: 14; CDR3aa: CASSLAALSYEQYF; CDR3nt: TGTGCCAGCAGTTTGGCGGCGTTATCCTACGAGCAGTACTTC
abundance: -; d_gene: TRBD2; v_gene: TRBV5-1; j_gene: TRBJ2-3; len: 16; CDR3aa: CASSPTSGGSTDTQYF; CDR3nt: TGCGCCAGCAGCCCTACTAGCGGAGGGAGCACAGATACGCAGTATTTT
abundance: -; d_gene: -; v_gene: TRBV4-3; j_gene: TRBJ1-6; len: 16; CDR3aa: CASSFKVGAVNSPLHF; CDR3nt: TGCGCCAGCAGCTTCAAGGTCGGGGCCGTAAATTCACCCCTCCACTTT
abundance: many; d_gene: -; v_gene: TRBV20-1; j_gene: TRBJ2-7; len: 13; CDR3aa: CSAMSGPSYEQYF; CDR3nt: TGCAGTGCTATGTCGGGACCGTCCTATGAGCAGTACTTC
abundance: many; d_gene: -; v_gene: TRBV6-6; j_gene: TRBJ2-7; len: 12; CDR3aa: CASSSRNYEQYF; CDR3nt: TGTGCCAGCAGTTCCAGGAACTACGAGCAGTACTTC
abundance: few; d_gene: -; v_gene: TRBV20-1; j_gene: TRBJ1-1; len: 13; CDR3aa: CSADRGRWTEAFF; CDR3nt: TGCAGTGCTGACCGGGGGCGTTGGACTGAAGCTTTCTTT
abundance: many; d_gene: -; v_gene: TRBV5-1; j_gene: TRBJ2-2; len: 14; CDR3aa: CASSLGGATGELFF; CDR3nt: TGCGCCAGCAGCTTGGGGGGCGCAACCGGGGAGCTGTTTTTT
abundance: -; d_gene: -; v_gene: TRBV28; j_gene: TRBJ1-1; len: 14; CDR3aa: CASSFRGINTEAFF; CDR3nt: TGTGCCAGCAGTTTCCGCGGAATCAACACTGAAGCTTTCTTT
abundance: -; d_gene: -; v_gene: TRBV2; j_gene: TRBJ2-3; len: 14; CDR3aa: CASTEAEFTDTQYF; CDR3nt: TGTGCCAGCACGGAGGCGGAGTTCACAGATACGCAGTATTTT
abundance: -; d_gene: -; v_gene: TRBV15; j_gene: TRBJ2-4; len: 15; CDR3aa: CATSREGAAKNIQYF; CDR3nt: TGTGCCACCAGCAGAGAAGGTGCAGCCAAAAACATTCAGTACTTC
abundance: -; d_gene: -; v_gene: TRBV5-8; j_gene: TRBJ1-5; len: 13; CDR3aa: CASTRPGNQPQHF; CDR3nt: TGTGCCAGCACCCGGCCCGGTAATCAGCCCCAGCATTTT
abundance: -; d_gene: TRBD2; v_gene: TRBV30; j_gene: TRBJ2-7; len: 15; CDR3aa: CAWRTLAGGPYEQYF; CDR3nt: TGTGCCTGGAGGACACTAGCGGGAGGTCCCTACGAGCAGTACTTC
abundance: few; d_gene: TRBD2; v_gene: TRBV7-2; j_gene: TRBJ2-1; len: 17; CDR3aa: CASSLGAGTSGMGEQFF; CDR3nt: TGTGCCAGCAGCTTAGGGGCGGGGACTAGCGGGATGGGTGAGCAGTTCTTC
abundance: -; d_gene: TRBD1; v_gene: TRBV6-2/TRBV6-3; j_gene: TRBJ2-2; len: 15; CDR3aa: CASSRTGPNTGELFF; CDR3nt: TGTGCCAGCAGCAGGACAGGTCCGAACACCGGGGAGCTGTTTTTT
abundance: few; d_gene: TRBD2; v_gene: TRBV7-3; j_gene: TRBJ2-1; len: 19; CDR3aa: CASSLMSGRMGLAGKGQFF; CDR3nt: TGTGCCAGCAGCTTAATGTCAGGGAGAATGGGACTAGCGGGAAAAGGGCAGTTCTTC
abundance: few; d_gene: -; v_gene: TRBV18; j_gene: TRBJ2-7; len: 14; CDR3aa: CASSPLAFSYEQYF; CDR3nt: TGTGCCAGCTCACCCTTGGCATTCTCCTACGAGCAGTACTTC
abundance: -; d_gene: -; v_gene: TRBV9; j_gene: TRBJ2-2; len: 14; CDR3aa: CASSPFANTGELFF; CDR3nt: TGTGCCAGCAGCCCTTTCGCGAACACCGGGGAGCTGTTTTTT
abundance: many; d_gene: TRBD2; v_gene: TRBV27; j_gene: TRBJ2-7; len: 13; CDR3aa: CATSSGRGRKQYF; CDR3nt: TGTGCCACTAGTAGCGGGAGGGGTCGGAAGCAGTACTTC
abundance: many; d_gene: -; v_gene: TRBV20-1; j_gene: TRBJ2-3; len: 15; CDR3aa: CSARDPWLAPDTQYF; CDR3nt: TGCAGTGCTAGAGACCCTTGGCTAGCGCCAGATACGCAGTATTTT
abundance: -; d_gene: -; v_gene: TRBV3-1; j_gene: TRBJ2-1; len: 12; CDR3aa: CASSQGANEQFF; CDR3nt: TGTGCCAGCAGCCAAGGCGCCAATGAGCAGTTCTTC
abundance: -; d_gene: TRBD2; v_gene: TRBV13; j_gene: TRBJ2-2; len: 22; CDR3aa: CASSKAWGTSGSPATSTGELFF; CDR3nt: TGTGCCAGCAGTAAGGCCTGGGGGACTAGCGGGAGCCCCGCGACGAGCACCGGGGAGCTGTTTTTT
abundance: -; d_gene: -; v_gene: TRBV11-3; j_gene: TRBJ1-2; len: 16; CDR3aa: CASSPTGGDTIYGYTF; CDR3nt: TGTGCCAGCAGCCCGACCGGGGGTGACACAATCTATGGCTACACCTTC